The rows below give T cell receptor beta chains drawn from one sample of a study of cytomegalovirus exposure and HLA in healthy donors. Sequencing used immunoSEQ multiplex PCR; TCRdb keeps in-frame clones, though not all of them. The sample carries some 160,000 clones, 60% to 80% recorded once. Material for sequencing was PBMCs. The receptors stem from a woman aged 25 to 39 in good health and CMV-seronegative. CDR3s leave out the opening cysteine and the closing phenylalanine or tryptophan. D genes are given only for firm matches.

SVGASTNSPLH TRBJ1-6 TRBV29-1 11 .
ATTGYEQY TRBJ2-7 TRBV2 8 .
ASSPRDRAYEQY TRBJ2-7 TRBV27 12 TRBD1
ASGGQGTWGYGYT TRBJ1-2 TRBV28 13 TRBD1
ASSSGDRGGTGELF TRBJ2-2 TRBV7-2 14 TRBD1
ASSLRQGLNGYT TRBJ1-2 TRBV5-1 12 .
ASRYRGLSYGYT TRBJ1-2 TRBV28 12 TRBD1
ASSPTQGKNIQY TRBJ2-4 TRBV5-1 12 .
ASSSGLAGVIAKNIQY TRBJ2-4 TRBV28 16 TRBD2
ASRGLDQPQH TRBJ1-5 TRBV2 10 .
ASSNEYNTEAF TRBJ1-1 TRBV5-1 11 .
ASSLPRQGIGGELF TRBJ2-2 TRBV5-5 14 TRBD1
ASSSYGQGGGKLF TRBJ1-4 TRBV6-5 13 TRBD1
ASSLRDRGRDSPLH TRBJ1-6 TRBV28 14 TRBD1
ASSFTSGGAKETQY TRBJ2-5 TRBV5-1 14 TRBD2
ASSVAKTGDRYGYT TRBJ1-2 TRBV9 14 TRBD1
ASSGQGWNTEAF TRBJ1-1 TRBV27 12 TRBD1
ASSRTAGANVLT TRBJ2-6 TRBV11-2 12 .
ASSEAATGWGTDTQY TRBJ2-3 TRBV2 15 TRBD1
ASIKDRGGANVLT TRBJ2-6 TRBV2 13 TRBD1
AISGGQTQY TRBJ2-5 TRBV10-3 9 .
ASRSGTIHETQY TRBJ2-5 TRBV7-8 12 TRBD2
ASSSRNRDTGELF TRBJ2-2 TRBV5-4 13 .
ARRDDYNSPLH TRBJ1-6 TRBV2 11 .
ASSARSLDRRSYEQY TRBJ2-7 TRBV13 15 TRBD1
AISDRRNEQF TRBJ2-1 TRBV10-3 10 .
AIRSDRAGETQY TRBJ2-5 TRBV10-3 12 .
ASSASGVAGFSYEQY TRBJ2-7 TRBV9 15 TRBD2
ASSVVRDQPQH TRBJ1-5 TRBV2 11 .
ASSSSGQGRQETQY TRBJ2-5 TRBV7-7 14 TRBD1
ASSLRPHPGQGNSPLH TRBJ1-6 TRBV7-2 16 .
ASSTPDTRISYT TRBJ1-2 TRBV28 12 .